Sequencing of this T cell receptor (beta chain) was carried out in a study of beta chain features in type 1 diabetes. General study points: Here, the possible influence of HLA type (on TCRB rearrangement) remained unresolved. Within each of all four CD4+ subsets, Type 1 diabetes patients had TCRB CDR3s that were moderately but significantly shorter. The similarity of naive, central memory and Treg TCRB repertoires appeared greater among patients than among healthy donors.

The single heparinised draw taken from each donor contained about 100 mL of blood on average. Since all of the isolated RNA was reverse transcribed, expressed TCRB transcripts were what got sequenced. Clones were sequenced by immunoSEQ multiplex PCR, and TCRdb holds only the in-frame ones, with some missing. The sample carries about 170,000 clones, approximately 8% recorded once. V was shortened by 1 base and J by 0 bases, with 18 bases between the two germline ends. The CDR3 spans 18 residues. Germline V gene lookup returns CDR1 KGHSH and CDR2 LQKENI. There are a few counts of this clone. Its antigen is not identified.

Specimen: central memory CD4+ T cells from blood. The V and J genes are TRBV18 and TRBJ1-1; D is possibly TRBD1 (6 bases). This clonotype was obtained from a woman in her 40s with type 1 diabetes. The CDR3 sequence: CASSPLGGPQGMNTEAFF. The CDR3 DNA is TGTGCCAGCTCACCACTGGGAGGGCCACAGGGCATGAACACTGAAGCTTTCTTT.